This T cell receptor beta chain derives from a study of T cell responses to AZD1222 COVID-19 vaccine. Study findings and constraints: Recipients of two AZD1222 doses showed rising Spike-specific TCR breadth and depth. Spike was spanned by vaccine-associated CD4 TCRs, with dominance at 160-218 and 743-854. White British ancestry dominated among donors, who included more females, and clonal diversity was possibly underestimated. Reportedly, nearly half of unique spike TCRs recognized epitopes outside B.1.351/B.1.1.7 mutations.

Concerning this clone itself: The antigen is not known.

The junction had 12 bases not matched to a gene; V was cut back by 5 bases and J by 0 bases. This CDR3 region has 20 residues. Looked up from germline, CDR1 is SGHVS and CDR2 is FNYEAQ. The data were produced by immunoSEQ multiplex PCR, yet TCRdb's version contains in-frame clones alone and is incomplete. Among roughly 160,000 clones listed, roughly nine tenths were seen once. This sequence originates from an adult in good health. This sample comprised peripheral blood, obtained on day 0 of MenACWY control vaccination. The chain employs TRBV7-6 and TRBJ2-1, with 14 bases fitting TRBD2. The CDR3 DNA is TGTGCCAGCAGCGGAGTTAAAGGACTAGCGGGAGGATACTCCTACAATGAGCAGTTCTTC. It codes for CASSGVKGLAGGYSYNEQFF.